This T cell receptor (beta chain) was profiled in a study of T cell changes during pregnancy in multiple sclerosis. Method: immunoSEQ multiplex PCR; TCRdb's copy keeps in-frame clones and lacks some. The table records fewer than 80,000 clones, roughly nine tenths of them present only once. This CDR3 spans 14 amino acids. From germline, CDR1 is LGHNA and CDR2 YNFKEQ. Trimming took 1 base from V and 4 from J; bases not matched to a gene: 3. This clone was seen a single time. The material sequenced was CD4+ T cells from peripheral blood mononuclear cells, taken in the third trimester of pregnancy. The TCR originated in a female donor in good health, enrolled as a control in a pregnancy study. The rearrangement links TRBV4-2 to TRBJ2-5; TRBD1 matches at 7 bases. CDR3 nucleotide sequence: TGTGCCAGCAGCCAAGTCCGACAGGGAGAGACCCAGTACTTC. This sequence encodes CASSQVRQGETQYF.